Listed here are 11 T cell receptor beta chains from one sample, sequenced in a study of T cells in Graves' hyperthyroidism and ophthalmopathy. Amplification targeted TCR beta CDR3 regions from RNA transcripts. HTBI primers drove first-round RT-PCR of the TCR CDR3. Each CDR3 protein gets one entry after TCRdb re-called the multiplex PCR reads with MiXCR. Of a few hundred thousand distinct CDR3 sequences in the sample, 11% to 15% were seen once. The sequencing input was blood. The origin of the receptors is a woman between 35 and 50 years old with Graves' hyperthyroidism.

This clonotype came up many times. This sequence joins TRBV9 and TRBJ2-7, with D hard to call. Germline assignment: CDR1 SGDLS and CDR2 YYNGEE. Trimming removed 6 bases from V and 0 bases from J, with 16 bases in between. The CDR3 covers 15 residues. The CDR3 nucleotides are TGTGCCAGCACCCTGGCGGCCGATTTCTCCTACGAGCAGTACTTC. Protein product: CASTLAADFSYEQYF.

This clonotype was picked up many times. CDR3: CASSYYQGGTEAFF. The CDR3 coding sequence is TGTGCCAGCAGTTACTATCAGGGGGGCACTGAAGCTTTCTTT. The genes are TRBV6-6 and TRBJ1-1; 7 bases map to TRBD1. Germline V gene lookup returns CDR1 MNHNY and CDR2 SVGAGI (reference sequence). This CDR3 spans 14 amino acids. With V trimmed by 1 base and J by 4 bases, 3 bases remained unmatched.

The sample holds many counts of this clonotype. This chain joins TRBV5-1 and TRBJ1-1, with TRBD1 as a possible D gene (5 bases). Per germline, CDR1 SGHRS and CDR2 YFSETQ. This CDR3 has 14 residues. V gave up 4 bases and J gave up 4 bases, with 14 bases separating them. The DNA of the CDR3 is TGCGCCAGCAGCCGGCGTCCGGGGGGCACTGAAGCTTTCTTT. It yields the protein CASSRRPGGTEAFF. The whole variable domain, remainder taken from reference TRBV5-1 and TRBJ1-1, is KAGVTQTPRYLIKTRGQQVTLSCSPISGHRSVSWYQQTPGQGLQFLFEYFSETQRNKGNFPGRFSGRQFSNSRSEMNVSTLELGDSALYLCASSRRPGGTEAFFGQGTRLTVV.

As for this clonotype: A single base separates this from a much larger clone, so it may be a read error. This chain uses TRBV12-3 or TRBV12-4 with TRBJ2-5; 16 bases fit TRBD2. With 6 bases clipped from V and 3 bases from J, the junction kept 7 bases outside the gene matches. CDR3 length: 17 amino acids. CDR3 bases: TGTGCCAGCAGCCCCGGGACTAGCGGGAGGGCCAAAGAGACCCAGTACTTC. It is translated as CASSPGTSGRAKETQYF.

This clonotype was detected ten times or more. The chain recombines TRBV27 with TRBJ2-7; D may be TRBD2 (6 bases). The V gene's germline CDR1 is MNHEY and CDR2 SMNVEV (reference sequence). The ends were cut back, 2 bases at V and 3 bases at J, with 14 bases in the middle. CDR3 length: 15 residues. CDR3 amino acids: CASSLIGGKDYEQYF. The CDR3 coding sequence is TGTGCCAGCAGTTTAATCGGGGGAAAGGACTACGAGCAGTACTTC.

Ten or more counts support this clonotype. The chain has TRBV12-3 or TRBV12-4 and TRBJ2-1, with D uncertain. The CDR3 totals 11 residues. V lost 8 bases, J lost 6 bases, and 8 bases lay in between. CDR3 residues: CASLLVNEQFF. The CDR3 DNA reads TGTGCCAGCCTTCTCGTCAATGAGCAGTTCTTC.

The rearrangement links TRBV6-1 to TRBJ2-3; 9 nucleotides match TRBD2. The germline gives CDR1 MNHNS, CDR2 SASEGT. V gave up 6 bases and J gave up 4 bases; unmatched junction bases: 14. This CDR3 is built from 17 residues. The CDR3 DNA reads TGTGCCAGCAGGGCAGCTAGTAGCGGGAGAAACTCAGATACGCAGTATTTT. This codes for CASRAASSGRNSDTQYF.

This clonotype was counted between two and nine times. The genes are TRBV3-1 and TRBJ1-2; D not resolved. Germline lookup yields CDR1 LGHDT and CDR2 YNNKEL (reference sequence). This CDR3 region has 16 residues. V dropped 0 bases and J dropped 7 bases, with 18 bases sitting between them. CDR3 sequence reads: CASSQDSGITPFGYTF. The CDR3 nucleotides are TGTGCCAGCAGCCAAGATAGTGGGATAACCCCGTTTGGCTACACCTTC.

This clonotype was picked up many times. The V and J genes are TRBV4-1 and TRBJ2-7, with 10 positions matching TRBD2. Per germline, CDR1 MGHRA and CDR2 YSYEKL. The CDR3 is 15 amino acids. Germline trimming cut 4 bases from V and 2 bases from J; bases unmatched to any gene: 5. The CDR3 is CASSPLAGEAYEQYF. CDR3 nucleotide sequence: TGCGCCAGCAGCCCCCTAGCGGGGGAGGCCTACGAGCAGTACTTC.

This clonotype was observed at least ten times. This chain connects TRBV28 to TRBJ1-2; no firm D call. Trimming pared 6 bases from V and 0 bases from J, leaving 14 bases between. Germline V gene data show CDR1 as MDHEN and CDR2 as SYDVKM. This CDR3 is built from 15 residues. As DNA, the CDR3 is TGTGCCAGCAGCCGGGGAAGGGTTGCTAACTATGGCTACACCTTC. This encodes CASSRGRVANYGYTF.

There are many counts of this clonotype. The chain combines TRBV7-9 with TRBJ1-1; D is unclear. From germline, CDR1 is SEHNR and CDR2 FQNEAQ (reference sequence). CDR3 length: 15 residues. Trimming stripped 5 bases from V and 7 bases from J, with 20 bases between. The CDR3 region has the DNA TGTGCCAGCAGCCTACAAGGGAAGGATTTTGGTGAAGCTTTCTTT. Its translation is CASSLQGKDFGEAFF.